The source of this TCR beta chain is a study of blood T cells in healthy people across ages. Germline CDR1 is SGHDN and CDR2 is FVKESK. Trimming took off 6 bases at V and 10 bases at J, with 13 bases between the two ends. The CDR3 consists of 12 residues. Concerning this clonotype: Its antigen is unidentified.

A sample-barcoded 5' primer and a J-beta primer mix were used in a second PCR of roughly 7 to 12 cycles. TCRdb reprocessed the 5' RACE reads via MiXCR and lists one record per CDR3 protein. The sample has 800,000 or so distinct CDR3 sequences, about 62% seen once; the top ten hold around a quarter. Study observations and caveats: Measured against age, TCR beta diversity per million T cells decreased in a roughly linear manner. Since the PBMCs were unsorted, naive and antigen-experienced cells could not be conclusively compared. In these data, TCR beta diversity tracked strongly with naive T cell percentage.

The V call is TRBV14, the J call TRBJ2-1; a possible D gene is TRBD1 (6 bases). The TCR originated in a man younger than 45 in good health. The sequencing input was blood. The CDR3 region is CASRHRVGEQFF. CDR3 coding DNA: TGTGCCAGCAGACACAGGGTTGGGGAGCAGTTCTTC. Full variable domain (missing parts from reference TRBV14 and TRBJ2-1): EAGVTQFPSHSVIEKGQTVTLRCDPISGHDNLYWYRRVMGKEIKFLLHFVKESKQDESGMPNNRFLAERTGGTYSTLKVQPAELEDSGVYFCASRHRVGEQFFGPGTRLTVL.